Here is one T cell receptor beta chain with its context. Authors' methods: Reference gene primers were amplified, and this amplification served to estimate nucleated cell counts. Sequencing was performed with immunoSEQ multiplex PCR; in TCRdb, only in-frame clones are kept and a portion is missing. The V and J calls and clone size come from that table; D and trimming were worked out from the DNA. The sample has 150,000 to 200,000 clones, about 86% seen once; the top ten hold around 20%. This sample stems from a study of blood T cell repertoires in COVID-19. The wider study: Samples taken during acute and convalescent COVID-19 were collected in the United States, Italy and Spain. PBMCs, B-cell-depleted T cells, or T cells provided the cDNA or gDNA that made up the material.

CDR1 and CDR2 from the germline V gene are LNHDA and SQIVND (reference sequence). V lost 3 bases, J lost 2 bases, and 10 bases lay in between. The CDR3 has 14 residues. The chain has TRBV19 and TRBJ1-1; D not resolved. The material sequenced was peripheral blood. The receptor was isolated from a woman older than 75 with acute or convalescent COVID-19. The CDR3 loop reads CASSIDNRNTEAFF. The CDR3 region has the DNA TGTGCCAGTAGTATTGACAATAGAAACACTGAAGCTTTCTTT. Looking up the rest from reference TRBV19 and TRBJ1-1 gives the full variable domain: DGGITQSPKYLFRKEGQNVTLSCEQNLNHDAMYWYRQDPGQGLRLIYYSQIVNDFQKGDIAEGYSVSREKKESFPLTVTSAQKNPTAFYLCASSIDNRNTEAFFGQGTRLTVV.